This T cell receptor beta chain came from a study of blood T cell repertoires in COVID-19 (dated by TCRdb to 2018 to 2020). Regarding the research as a whole: Samples covering the acute and convalescent phases of COVID-19 were provided by collaborators in the United States, Italy and Spain. Where available, HLA class I and class II types were taken from metadata supplied by the sample provider and were not determined by assay-based typing. Nearly every sample came with metadata listing a de-identified subject ID, COVID-19 status, age in years and sex. The dataset comprised deeply sampled blood TCRbeta repertoires from subjects exposed to, actively infected with, or recovered from COVID-19. Samples were obtained from the ongoing ImmuneRACE study (first 160 participants) and from over 1,000 subjects provided by 6 global collaborators. A freely available public database, intended as a resource for researchers studying the immune response to SARS-CoV-2, is where the repertoires were released. The material from the prospective study consisted of cDNA or gDNA derived from T cells, B-cell-depleted T cells, or PBMCs. Study-level results and caveats: How much clinical and demographic metadata was included differed by source and by participant, and the metadata was provided uncurated.

The germline V gene specifies KGHSH as CDR1 and LQKENI as CDR2. The junction shows trimming of 5 bases on V and 1 base on J, plus 16 bases between the germline ends. The CDR3 measures 16 amino acids from cysteine to phenylalanine. Only the CDR3 DNA is retained, 48 bases long and in frame from the first base. The immunoSEQ Assay, a bias-controlled multiplex PCR, was used to amplify TCRbeta CDR3 regions from genomic DNA. From the authors' description of their analysis: Within the assay, amplification of reference gene primers was used to estimate how many nucleated cells each sample contained. Sequence reads were collapsed and filtered to measure the absolute abundance of every unique TCRbeta CDR3 rearrangement. For each sample, productive Simpson clonality was calculated as the square root of Simpson's diversity index across productive rearrangements. Held by TCRdb, this immuneACCESS table contains in-frame sequences only and omits some clones. Under half of the omission traces to an unresolved V gene where checked; the cause of the rest is unknown. The V and J calls and clone size were taken over from that table, and D and trimming were inferred from the DNA. Across this sample there are hundreds of thousands of clones, with more than 75% seen only once. The ten largest make up about 1.2% of the sample.

To note about this clone: The target of this receptor is not known. Base qualities are not at hand, and no much larger clone is one base apart.

Whole blood was collected in K2EDTA tubes by collaborating institutions according to the institutions' own protocols. For TCRbeta analysis, collaborators shipped samples in one of three forms: frozen whole blood, isolated PBMCs, or DNA extracted from either of those sample types. The clonotype originates from a man in his sixties or seventies with acute or convalescent COVID-19. The sample was peripheral blood. The rearranged chain carries TRBV18 and TRBJ2-3; the D gene is perhaps TRBD1, on 6 matching bases. The CDR3 in this case is CASSEQGSVGTDTQYF. The sequenced DNA is TGTGCCAGCTCAGAGCAGGGGAGTGTTGGCACAGATACGCAGTATTTT.